These 2 T cell receptor beta chains originate from one sample sequenced in a study of cytomegalovirus exposure and HLA in healthy donors. Primers for the PCR totalled 60 Vbeta and 13 Jbeta. TCRdb's table, derived via immunoSEQ multiplex PCR, lists solely in-frame clones and lacks some. The table shows fewer than 250,000 clones, with around 86% occurring only once. Sequencing was performed on PBMCs. These TCRs come from a man younger than 40 in good health and CMV-seronegative.

For this clone: Relative to the germline gene, one junction end is altered; a read error may explain this. V is TRBV5-8 and J is TRBJ1-2; TRBD1 matches at 10 bases. Germline CDR1 SGHTS, CDR2 YDEGEE. The CDR3 is 16 amino acids. Written as DNA, the CDR3 is TGTGCCAGCAGCTTGCAATACACCGGGACAGGGGTATGCGAAGCCTTC. It specifies CASSLQYTGTGVCEAF.

This chain connects TRBV10-2 to TRBJ2-1, with D possibly being TRBD2 (6 bases). The V end was cut by 7 bases, the J end by 0 bases, with 19 bases between. The length of the CDR3 is 17 residues. The V gene's germline CDR1 is WSHSY and CDR2 SAAADI. In DNA form, the CDR3 reads TGCGCCAGCACGGTCTACGGGGGTGATAGCTCCTACAATGAGCAGTTCTTC. Its translation is CASTVYGGDSSYNEQFF.